This passage covers 24 T cell receptor beta chains from one sample sequenced in a study of OX40 agonist ivuxolimab in advanced cancers. TCRdb's table, derived via immunoSEQ multiplex PCR, lists solely in-frame clones and lacks some. Among 68,000 or so clones listed, less than 90% were seen once. The input for sequencing was CD4+ or CD8+ T cells sorted from blood, taken in a trial of the OX40 agonist ivuxolimab. These TCRs come from an adult with an advanced solid tumor such as melanoma, head and neck, liver or kidney cancer.

The table lists this clone with a count of one. The chain is built from TRBV7-9 and TRBJ1-4; TRBD1 aligns across 8 bases. Per the germline V gene, CDR1 is SEHNR and CDR2 is FQNEAQ (reference sequence). V dropped 4 bases and J dropped 7; count of bases not matched to a gene: 5. The CDR3 totals 14 residues. In nucleotides, the CDR3 is TGTGCCAGCAGCTACGACAGGGGAACTGAAAAACTGTTTTTT. Translated: CASSYDRGTEKLFF.

The genes are TRBV10-1 and TRBJ1-2, with 8 bases aligning to TRBD1. Trimming at V came to 6 bases and at J to 4 bases, leaving 4 bases not matched to a gene. CDR1 is WNHNN and CDR2 is SYGVQD in the germline V gene (reference sequence). The CDR3 contains 13 residues. This CDR3 reads CASSPDRVYGYTF. For the CDR3, the DNA is TGCGCCAGCAGCCCGGACAGGGTCTATGGCTACACCTTC.

J is TRBJ1-1 and V is TRBV5-1; D remains unclear. The ends were cut back, 0 bases at V and 4 bases at J, with 10 bases in the middle. From germline, CDR1 is SGHRS and CDR2 YFSETQ. The length of the CDR3 is 14 residues. CDR3 nucleotides: TGCGCCAGCAGCTTGGCAGCCCGGATCACTGAAGCTTTCTTT. As protein: CASSLAARITEAFF.

The CDR3 protein is CASGLEQGRSFF. The CDR3 DNA follows: TGTGCTAGTGGTTTGGAGCAGGGTAGATCTTTCTTT. The rearrangement uses TRBV12-5 and TRBJ1-1, with D maybe TRBD1 (5 bases). CDR3 length: 12 amino acids. Germline loops: CDR1 LGHNT, CDR2 FRNRAP. The V end lost 1 base, the J end lost 12 bases, and 12 bases lay between the germline ends.

J is TRBJ1-4 and V is TRBV15, with 10 nucleotides matching TRBD1. The trim removed 5 bases at V and 3 bases at J, leaving 9 bases unmatched. This CDR3 contains 17 residues. Germline V gene data show CDR1 as LNHNV and CDR2 as YYDKDF (reference sequence). CDR3 protein: CATSGRQGAISNEKLFF. The CDR3 nucleotides read TGTGCCACCAGCGGGCGACAGGGGGCTATATCTAATGAAAAACTGTTTTTT.

The chain links TRBV7-9 to TRBJ2-5, with 10 positions matching TRBD2. The CDR3 is made up of 15 amino acids. V lost 5 bases, J lost 3 bases, and 6 bases stayed unmatched. CDR1 and CDR2 (germline): SEHNR, FQNEAQ (reference sequence). The CDR3 DNA reads TGTGCCAGCAGCCCAAGCGGGGGGGGGAAAGAGACCCAGTACTTC. Protein: CASSPSGGGKETQYF.

The V call is TRBV18, the J call TRBJ1-1, with 10 bases lining up with TRBD1. The germline V gene has CDR1 KGHSH and CDR2 LQKENI. Germline trimming cut 1 base from V and 3 bases from J; bases unmatched to any gene: 2. The CDR3 spans 15 residues. CDR3: CASSPRGQGDTEAFF. Written as DNA, the CDR3 is TGTGCCAGCTCACCACGAGGACAGGGGGACACTGAAGCTTTCTTT. Based on the CDR3 plus reference TRBV18 and TRBJ1-1, the full variable domain is NAGVMQNPRHLVRRRGQEARLRCSPMKGHSHVYWYRQLPEEGLKFMVYLQKENIIDESGMPKERFSAEFPKEGPSILRIQQVVRGDSAAYFCASSPRGQGDTEAFFGQGTRLTVV.

Worth noting for this clone: In the same sample, other DNA sequences code for this CDR3. V and J are TRBV9 and TRBJ2-3; D unresolved. The CDR3 has 14 residues. Trimming removed 0 bases from V and 0 bases from J, with 5 bases in between. Germline lookup yields CDR1 SGDLS and CDR2 YYNGEE. CDR3: CASSVVGSTDTQYF. The CDR3 DNA is TGTGCCAGCAGCGTAGTGGGGAGCACAGATACGCAGTATTTT.

The rearrangement joins TRBV6-5 to TRBJ1-4; maybe TRBD1 (6 bases). V lost 2 bases to trimming and J lost 14 bases, with 18 bases between them. Per germline, CDR1 MNHEY and CDR2 SVGAGI. The length of the CDR3 is 14 residues. The CDR3 coding sequence is TGTGCCAGCAGTTACGATCAGGGGAAGTATTTGCTGTTTTTT. The encoded protein is CASSYDQGKYLLFF.

The chain employs TRBV9 and TRBJ1-6; no clear D. V dropped 3 bases and J dropped 0 bases, with 1 base sitting between them. CDR3 length: 13 amino acids. The V gene's germline CDR1 is SGDLS and CDR2 YYNGEE. The CDR3 protein is CASSGSYNSPLHF. The CDR3 nucleotides are TGTGCCAGCAGCGGCTCCTATAATTCACCCCTCCACTTT.

This rearrangement joins TRBV6-4 to TRBJ2-7; TRBD1 matches at 7 bases. The V and J ends lost 4 bases and 2 bases, in that order; junction bases with no gene match: 11. This CDR3 region has 16 residues. CDR1 is MRHNA, CDR2 SNTAGT, per germline. CDR3 nucleotide sequence: TGTGCCAGCAGTGCAGGGGGTCTGAGCGACCCCTACGAGCAGTACTTC. Protein product: CASSAGGLSDPYEQYF.

The chain links TRBV25-1 to TRBJ2-1, with a tentative D call TRBD2 (5 bases). The CDR3 has 16 residues. Germline CDR1 and CDR2: MGHDK and SYGVNS. The V end lost 4 bases, the J end lost 2 bases, and 15 bases lay between the germline ends. This chain's CDR3 is CASSAYWTLTYNEQFF. As DNA, the CDR3 is TGTGCCAGCAGTGCCTATTGGACTCTCACCTACAATGAGCAGTTCTTC.

This clone was observed a single time. The gene calls are TRBV7-3 and TRBJ1-1; D gene unclear. The germline V gene encodes CDR1 SGHTA and CDR2 FQGTGA. The CDR3 is 15 amino acids. Trimming pared 2 bases from V and 0 bases from J, leaving 10 bases between. CDR3 sequence: CASSLRKELNTEAFF. The CDR3 DNA is TGTGCCAGCAGCTTACGGAAGGAGCTGAACACTGAAGCTTTCTTT.

The chain recombines TRBV19 with TRBJ1-1; tentatively, D is TRBD1 (5 bases). This CDR3 region has 15 residues. Germline V gene data show CDR1 as LNHDA and CDR2 as SQIVND (reference sequence). The V and J ends lost 5 bases and 4 bases respectively, with 17 bases between them. The CDR3 nucleotides read TGTGCCAGTAGTCACCCTTCAGGAGGGGCCACTGAAGCTTTCTTT. This codes for CASSHPSGGATEAFF.

The genes are TRBV10-3 and TRBJ2-1, with 7 bases that match TRBD1. Germline-derived CDR1 and CDR2 are ENHRY and SYGVKD. The V and J ends lost 6 bases and 7 bases, in that order; junction bases with no gene match: 3. The CDR3 contains 12 residues. The CDR3 loop is CAISEQGNEQFF. CDR3 coding DNA: TGTGCCATCAGCGAACAGGGGAATGAGCAGTTCTTC.

The chain couples TRBV9 to TRBJ2-3; no definite D call. This CDR3 is built from 14 residues. V gave up 5 bases and J gave up 1 base, with 11 bases separating them. Germline V gene lookup returns CDR1 SGDLS and CDR2 YYNGEE. The CDR3 DNA is TGTGCCAGCAGTGGAGCCCCTGGCACAGATACGCAGTATTTT. The encoded protein is CASSGAPGTDTQYF.

The rearrangement uses TRBV27 and TRBJ2-1; possibly TRBD1 or TRBD2 for D (5 bases each). V was clipped by 5 bases and J by 7 bases, with 15 bases between them. Germline V lookup: CDR1 MNHEY, CDR2 SMNVEV (reference sequence). The CDR3 has 14 residues. The DNA for the CDR3 is TGTGCCAGCAGTCCTTGGGGGACGGGTAATGAGCAGTTCTTC. Protein sequence: CASSPWGTGNEQFF.

This chain joins TRBV15 and TRBJ1-5; the D gene is possibly TRBD1 (5 bases). Germline values: CDR1 LNHNV, CDR2 YYDKDF (reference sequence). V lost 0 bases to trimming and J lost 3 bases, with 12 bases between them. The CDR3 extends over 16 amino acids. The CDR3 region has the DNA TGTGCCACCAGCAGAGATCCTGGGGCCACCAATCAGCCCCAGCATTTT. This codes for CATSRDPGATNQPQHF.

The V and J genes are TRBV6-6 and TRBJ1-2, with TRBD1 identical over 7 bases. This CDR3 is built from 12 residues. V lost 5 bases to trimming and J lost 5 bases; unmatched junction nucleotides: 2. CDR1 is MNHNY and CDR2 is SVGAGI in the germline V gene (reference sequence). The CDR3 sequence: CASSPQGYGYTF. Here the CDR3 DNA reads TGTGCCAGCAGTCCACAGGGGTATGGCTACACCTTC.

The chain joins TRBV27 to TRBJ2-5; maybe TRBD2 (6 bases). Germline V gene data show CDR1 as MNHEY and CDR2 as SMNVEV (reference sequence). The CDR3 sequence is 15 residues long. Trimming pared 5 bases from V and 5 bases from J, leaving 18 bases between. This chain's CDR3 is CASSPRDFSRETQYF. The CDR3 coding sequence is TGTGCCAGCAGTCCTAGGGACTTTAGCCGTGAGACCCAGTACTTC.

This clone occurred a few times. The chain uses TRBV28 and TRBJ2-7; a possible D gene is TRBD1 (6 bases). Germline V gene sequence: CDR1 MDHEN, CDR2 SYDVKM. The V end was cut by 6 bases, the J end by 2 bases, with 17 bases between. CDR3 length: 15 amino acids. The CDR3 sequence is CASSGDRTLAYEQYF. As DNA, the CDR3 is TGTGCCAGCAGCGGCGACAGGACCCTAGCCTACGAGCAGTACTTC.

This clone occurred a few times. The chain employs TRBV15 and TRBJ2-1; TRBD2 matches 8 bases. The CDR3 consists of 15 residues. Germline V CDR1 and CDR2: LNHNV, YYDKDF (reference sequence). Trimming at V came to 1 base and at J to 9 bases, leaving 8 bases not matched to a gene. In DNA, the CDR3 is TGTGCCACCAGCAGAGGTAGCGGGGTGGGGGGTGAGCAGTTCTTC. Encoded protein: CATSRGSGVGGEQFF. The variable domain in full, with the rest retrieved from reference TRBV15 and TRBJ2-1, is DAMVIQNPRYQVTQFGKPVTLSCSQTLNHNVMYWYQQKSSQAPKLLFHYYDKDFNNEADTPDNFQSRRPNTSFCFLDIRSPGLGDTAMYLCATSRGSGVGGEQFFGPGTRLTVL.

This rearrangement joins TRBV27 to TRBJ1-2; no reliable D call. There are 14 residues in the CDR3. V gave up 7 bases and J gave up 0 bases, with 12 bases separating them. Germline CDR1 is MNHEY and CDR2 is SMNVEV (reference sequence). The CDR3 loop is CASKTGPANYGYTF. DNA for the CDR3: TGTGCCAGCAAAACCGGGCCTGCTAACTATGGCTACACCTTC.

The CDR3 nucleotides read TGTGCCAGCAGCCTGATTACTTTACAGGGCTCTGGGGCCAACGTCCTGACTTTC. Translating gives CASSLITLQGSGANVLTF. This sequence joins TRBV5-6 and TRBJ2-6, with D tentatively TRBD1 (6 bases). Trimming pared 4 bases from V and 0 bases from J, leaving 17 bases between. The CDR3 length is 18 residues. Germline CDR1 SGHDT, CDR2 YYEEEE.